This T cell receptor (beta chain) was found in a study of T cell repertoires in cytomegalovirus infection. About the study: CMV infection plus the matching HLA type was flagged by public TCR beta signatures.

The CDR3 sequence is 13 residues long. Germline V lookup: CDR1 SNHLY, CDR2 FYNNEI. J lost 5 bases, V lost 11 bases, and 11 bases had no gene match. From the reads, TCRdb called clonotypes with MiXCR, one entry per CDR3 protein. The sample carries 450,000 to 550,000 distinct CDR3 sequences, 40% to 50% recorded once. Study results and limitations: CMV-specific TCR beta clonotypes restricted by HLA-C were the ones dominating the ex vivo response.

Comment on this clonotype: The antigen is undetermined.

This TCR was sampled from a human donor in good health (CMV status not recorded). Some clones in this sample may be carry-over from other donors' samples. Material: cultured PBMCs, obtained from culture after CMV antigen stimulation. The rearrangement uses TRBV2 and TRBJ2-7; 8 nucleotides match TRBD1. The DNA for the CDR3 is TGTGCCGGGGCCGGGACAGGTATCCACGAGCAGTACTTC. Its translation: CAGAGTGIHEQYF. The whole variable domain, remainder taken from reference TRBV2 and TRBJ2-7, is EPEVTQTPSHQVTQMGQEVILRCVPISNHLYFYWYRQILGQKVEFLVSFYNNEISEKSEIFDDQFSVERPDGSNFTLKIRSTKLEDSAMYFCAGAGTGIHEQYFGPGTRLTVT.